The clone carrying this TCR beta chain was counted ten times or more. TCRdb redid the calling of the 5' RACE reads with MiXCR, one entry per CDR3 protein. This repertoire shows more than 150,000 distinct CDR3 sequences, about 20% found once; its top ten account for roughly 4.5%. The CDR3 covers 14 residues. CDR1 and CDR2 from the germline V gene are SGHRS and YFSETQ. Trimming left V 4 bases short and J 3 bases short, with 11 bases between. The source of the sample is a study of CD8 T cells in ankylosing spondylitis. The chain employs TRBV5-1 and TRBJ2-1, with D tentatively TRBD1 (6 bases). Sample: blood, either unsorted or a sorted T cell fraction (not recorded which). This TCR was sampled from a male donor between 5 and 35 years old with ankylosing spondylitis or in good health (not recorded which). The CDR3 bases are TGCGCCAGCAGCGTCTCACAGGGCTACAATGAGCAGTTCTTC. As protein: CASSVSQGYNEQFF.